This T cell receptor (beta chain) was sequenced for a study of T cell repertoires in cytomegalovirus infection. Across the study: CMV infection together with matching HLA type was indicated by public TCR beta signatures.

MiXCR was run by TCRdb on the reads, yielding one entry per CDR3 protein. The data show 70,000 to 95,000 distinct CDR3 sequences, over 25% seen once. Study results and caveats: Summed frequency of public TCR beta families distinguished CMV carriers with the relevant HLA.

CDR3 size: 13 residues. Between the trimmed V and J ends, which lost 0 bases and 5 bases, there was a span of 11 bases. Germline V gives CDR1 DFQATT, CDR2 SNEGSKA (reference sequence). This clonotype was seen only a few times. Its antigen remains unknown. The TCR was taken from a human donor in good health (CMV status not recorded). Some clones in this sample may be carry-over from other donors' samples. Sequenced here: CD8+ T cells from cultured PBMCs, sampled from culture after CMV antigen stimulation. The J gene is TRBJ2-7, the V gene TRBV20-1; no definite D call. The CDR3 protein is CSARDFISNEQYF. CDR3 bases: TGCAGTGCTAGAGATTTTATCTCGAACGAGCAGTACTTC.